The 27 T cell receptor beta chains below were found in one sample sequenced in a study of PD-1 blockade in classical Hodgkin lymphoma. The repertoire was sequenced with immunoSEQ multiplex PCR; TCRdb's copy has only in-frame clones and lacks some. The data hold 17,000 or so clones, with 87% observed a single time. Time point denoted: newly diagnosed, previously untreated cHL patient sample. The sample was peripheral blood mononuclear cells (PBMCs). These receptor sequences come from a human donor with classical Hodgkin lymphoma.

This chain connects TRBV21-1 to TRBJ1-3; the D segment call TRBD1 is taken from the table without a DNA check. TRBV21-1 is classified as a pseudogene. This CDR3 is 15 amino acids long. The CDR3 nucleotides are TGTGCCAGCAGCGACCACAGGGGGCCCGGAAACACCATATATTTT. It yields the protein CASSDHRGPGNTIYF.

The rearrangement uses TRBV11-3 and TRBJ2-3; D is undetermined. Germline loops: CDR1 SGHNT, CDR2 YENEEA. Trimming removed 1 base from V and 5 bases from J, with 4 bases in between. The CDR3 loop spans 12 amino acids. DNA of the CDR3: TGTGCCAGCAGCTTAGGACGAGATACGCAGTATTTT. This codes for CASSLGRDTQYF.

The CDR3 DNA reads as TGTGCCAGCTCACCGGGACAGGATGAGACCCAGTACTTC. The encoded protein is CASSPGQDETQYF. This chain joins TRBV18 and TRBJ2-5, with 8 bases fitting TRBD1. V lost 3 bases, J lost 5 bases, and 2 bases stayed unmatched. The germline V gene encodes CDR1 KGHSH and CDR2 LQKENI. The CDR3 covers 13 residues.

V gene TRBV28 combines with J gene TRBJ1-2; unclear D gene. The CDR3 has 11 amino acids. Germline lookup yields CDR1 MDHEN and CDR2 SYDVKM. With 5 bases removed from V and 3 bases from J, the gap between germline ends came to 4 bases. This CDR3 reads CASSLDYGYTF. As DNA, the CDR3 is TGTGCCAGCAGTCTTGACTATGGCTACACCTTC.

The chain recombines TRBV28 with TRBJ1-1, with no clear D. V lost 8 bases and J lost 0, with 13 bases in between. Germline lookup yields CDR1 MDHEN and CDR2 SYDVKM. The length of the CDR3 is 14 residues. The CDR3 loop is CASHQSSLNTEAFF. DNA of the CDR3: TGTGCCAGCCATCAGTCCTCTTTGAACACTGAAGCTTTCTTT.

The chain couples TRBV28 to TRBJ2-7; D remains ambiguous. Germline CDR1 reads MDHEN; CDR2 reads SYDVKM. V was cut by 2 bases and J by 3 bases, with 11 bases left in between. The length of the CDR3 is 14 residues. CDR3 sequence (DNA): TGTGCCAGCAGTTTAGTGCGGAATCTCTACGAGCAGTACTTC. As protein: CASSLVRNLYEQYF.

This clone came up once. The rearrangement joins TRBV28 to TRBJ1-1; D gene ambiguous. The CDR3 is 15 amino acids. V was pared by 5 bases and J by 5 bases, with 18 bases between. The germline gives CDR1 MDHEN, CDR2 SYDVKM. CDR3 in amino acids: CASSKSAGGWTEAFF. The CDR3 DNA follows: TGTGCCAGCAGTAAGTCGGCGGGAGGGTGGACTGAAGCTTTCTTT.

This clone was seen a few times. The chain couples TRBV28 to TRBJ2-4; 12 positions match TRBD2. Germline V gene data show CDR1 as MDHEN and CDR2 as SYDVKM. This CDR3 has 20 residues. The trim removed 6 bases at V and 1 base at J, leaving 16 bases unmatched. The CDR3 DNA is TGTGCCAGCAGCCCCCGACTAGCGGGAGTAGGAGACGGGGCCAAAAACATTCAGTACTTC. Its protein is CASSPRLAGVGDGAKNIQYF. The whole variable domain, remainder taken from reference TRBV28 and TRBJ2-4, is DVKVTQSSRYLVKRTGEKVFLECVQDMDHENMFWYRQDPGLGLRLIYFSYDVKMKEKGDIPEGYSVSREKKERFSLILESASTNQTSMYLCASSPRLAGVGDGAKNIQYFGAGTRLSVL.

The gene calls are TRBV4-2 and TRBJ2-1; perhaps TRBD1 as D (6 bases). Trimming shortened V by 1 base and J by 3 bases, and 13 bases separated the two germline ends. This CDR3 is 16 amino acids long. Germline V lookup: CDR1 LGHNA, CDR2 YNFKEQ. For the CDR3, the DNA is TGTGCCAGCAGCCAAGCAACAGGGTTGATCTACAATGAGCAGTTCTTC. It yields the protein CASSQATGLIYNEQFF.

V gene TRBV27 combines with J gene TRBJ2-7; 8 bases align to TRBD1. The V gene end was trimmed by 2 bases and the J gene end by 1 base; junction bases not matched to a gene: 4. Germline V gives CDR1 MNHEY, CDR2 SMNVEV (reference sequence). This CDR3 is built from 15 residues. The DNA of the CDR3 is TGTGCCAGCAGTTTAACCACAGGGGGTTCCTACGAGCAGTACTTC. Protein product: CASSLTTGGSYEQYF.

The gene calls are TRBV6-1 and TRBJ1-2; D might be TRBD1 (6 bases). The length of the CDR3 is 13 residues. The germline V gene has CDR1 MNHNS and CDR2 SASEGT. The germline V and J ends were trimmed by 4 bases and 4 bases, with 10 bases remaining between them. CDR3 residues: CASSVDRLYGYTF. CDR3 nucleotide sequence: TGTGCCAGCAGTGTCGACAGGCTCTATGGCTACACCTTC.

With regard to this clone: The same CDR3 also results from other DNA sequences found in this sample. The rearrangement links TRBV27 to TRBJ2-7, with D maybe TRBD2 (6 bases). The CDR3 has 14 amino acids. Trimming took 3 bases from V and 2 from J, leaving 11 bases between them. Germline CDR1 is MNHEY and CDR2 is SMNVEV (reference sequence). The CDR3 protein is CASSLRDGPYEQYF. In DNA, the CDR3 is TGTGCCAGCAGTTTGCGGGACGGGCCCTACGAGCAGTACTTC.

The chain combines TRBV30 with TRBJ1-1, with D tentatively TRBD1 (6 bases). The V and J ends lost 0 bases and 6 bases respectively, with 17 bases between them. CDR1 GTSNPN and CDR2 SVGIG come from the germline V gene (reference sequence). This CDR3 region has 15 residues. The CDR3 nucleotides read TGTGCCTGGAGTGTATTGGTAGGACAGCGCGCTGAAGCTTTCTTT. Its translation: CAWSVLVGQRAEAFF. Full variable domain (rest looked up from reference TRBV30 and TRBJ1-1): SQTIHQWPATLVQPVGSPLSLECTVEGTSNPNLYWYRQAAGRGLQLLFYSVGIGQISSEVPQNLSASRPQDRQFILSSKKLLLSDSGFYLCAWSVLVGQRAEAFFGQGTRLTVV.

This chain connects TRBV6-1 to TRBJ2-7; the match to TRBD1 covers 8 bases. The CDR3 sequence is 15 residues long. With 1 base clipped from V and 4 bases from J, the junction kept 6 bases outside the gene matches. Germline V gives CDR1 MNHNS, CDR2 SASEGT. The DNA for the CDR3 is TGTGCCAGCAGTGAAGGAGGGACAGGAGCTTACGAGCAGTACTTC. Its translation: CASSEGGTGAYEQYF.

The chain links TRBV6-1 to TRBJ2-7; possible D gene TRBD1, 5 bases. With 4 bases removed from V and 4 bases from J, the gap between germline ends came to 17 bases. This CDR3 comprises 15 residues. Germline V gives CDR1 MNHNS, CDR2 SASEGT. The CDR3 coding sequence is TGTGCCAGCAGTGGGGGCCTCGGAAGTAGGTACGAGCAGTACTTC. It encodes CASSGGLGSRYEQYF.

The chain joins TRBV7-9 to TRBJ1-3, with D maybe TRBD1 (6 bases). The germline V gene encodes CDR1 SEHNR and CDR2 FQNEAQ (reference sequence). This CDR3 region has 17 residues. Trimming pared 0 bases from V and 3 bases from J, leaving 15 bases between. The CDR3 DNA follows: TGTGCCAGCAGCTTAGCACAGGGTCGAGTTTATGGAAACACCATATATTTT. This translates into CASSLAQGRVYGNTIYF.

The chain carries TRBV29-1 and TRBJ2-7; TRBD2 matches at 7 bases. Germline CDR1 reads SQVTM; CDR2 reads ANQGSEA. J gave up 2 bases and V 6 bases, and 7 bases lay outside the gene matches. CDR3 length: 13 residues. The CDR3, as DNA: TGCAGCGTCATTAGCGGGCTCGCCTACGAGCAGTACTTC. Amino acid sequence: CSVISGLAYEQYF.

The chain is built from TRBV10-2 and TRBJ2-7; 8 nucleotides match TRBD1. The V gene end was trimmed by 0 bases and the J gene end by 2 bases; junction bases not matched to a gene: 3. The CDR3 contains 15 residues. The germline CDR1 and CDR2 sequences are WSHSY and SAAADI. CDR3 region: CASSESNRGTYEQYF. The CDR3 region has the DNA TGCGCCAGCAGTGAGTCGAACAGGGGGACCTACGAGCAGTACTTC.

CDR3 amino acids: CSVEETAGNTIYF. The DNA for the CDR3 is TGCAGCGTTGAAGAGACAGCTGGAAACACCATATATTTT. V is TRBV29-1 and J is TRBJ1-3; D may be TRBD1 (5 bases). The CDR3 length is 13 residues. The germline V gene has CDR1 SQVTM and CDR2 ANQGSEA. Deletions cut 0 bases from V and 2 bases from J, with 5 bases between.

The chain employs TRBV6-6 and TRBJ2-1; TRBD1 might be the D (6 bases). CDR1 is MNHNY and CDR2 is SVGAGI in the germline V gene (reference sequence). The CDR3 has 12 amino acids. The V end was cut by 6 bases, the J end by 8 bases, with 11 bases between. CDR3 coding DNA: TGTGCCAGCAGGACCCCAGGGGATGAGCAGTTCTTC. It codes for CASRTPGDEQFF.

The chain has TRBV7-9 and TRBJ2-3; tentative D call: TRBD1 (6 bases). CDR1 SEHNR and CDR2 FQNEAQ come from the germline V gene (reference sequence). Trimming took off 5 bases at V and 1 base at J, with 16 bases between the two ends. The CDR3 has 16 residues. The CDR3 DNA sequence: TGTGCCAGCAGCCCAATAAGGGGGACCCGCACAGATACGCAGTATTTT. It codes for CASSPIRGTRTDTQYF.

CDR3 in amino acids: CASSLRTGTNEQFF. The DNA for the CDR3 is TGTGCCAGCAGTTTGCGGACAGGGACGAATGAGCAGTTCTTC. The chain employs TRBV27 and TRBJ2-1; 8 positions agree with TRBD1. The CDR3 is 14 residues long. Germline V gene sequence: CDR1 MNHEY, CDR2 SMNVEV (reference sequence). J was trimmed by 7 bases and V by 3 bases; bases with no gene match: 5.

The rearrangement uses TRBV28 and TRBJ2-7, with D perhaps matching TRBD1 (5 bases). CDR3 length: 14 amino acids. Between the trimmed V and J ends, which lost 2 bases and 4 bases, there was a span of 12 bases. Germline lookup yields CDR1 MDHEN and CDR2 SYDVKM. This CDR3 reads CASSLRGRVYEQYF. As DNA, the CDR3 is TGTGCCAGCAGTTTAAGGGGCAGGGTGTACGAGCAGTACTTC.

The chain uses TRBV7-3 and TRBJ2-1; 15 bases are a match to TRBD2. Germline V gives CDR1 SGHTA, CDR2 FQGTGA. This CDR3 has 18 amino acids. V shed 0 bases, J shed 7 bases, and the junction held 7 bases outside the gene matches. CDR3 sequence: CASSLTAGTSGRTNEQFF. CDR3 DNA sequence: TGTGCCAGCAGCTTAACAGCCGGGACTAGCGGGAGGACGAATGAGCAGTTCTTC.

The V gene is TRBV30, the J gene TRBJ1-1; D gene uncertain. CDR3 size: 13 residues. V was cut by 0 bases and J by 3 bases, with 8 bases left in between. The V gene's germline CDR1 is GTSNPN and CDR2 SVGIG (reference sequence). CDR3 in amino acids: CAWSVQRDTEAFF. The CDR3 DNA follows: TGTGCCTGGAGTGTACAGCGCGACACTGAAGCTTTCTTT.

The chain links TRBV7-2 to TRBJ2-3; D is unclear. The CDR3 runs 17 residues. V lost 1 base, J lost 0 bases, and 14 bases lay in between. Germline V lookup: CDR1 SGHTA, CDR2 FQGNSA. In nucleotides, the CDR3 is TGTGCCAGCAGCTTAGAATTTAGCCGGGCGAGCACAGATACGCAGTATTTT. Translating it yields CASSLEFSRASTDTQYF. The whole variable domain, remainder taken from reference TRBV7-2 and TRBJ2-3, is GAGVSQSPSNKVTEKGKDVELRCDPISGHTALYWYRQSLGQGLEFLIYFQGNSAPDKSGLPSDRFSAERTGGSVSTLTIQRTQQEDSAVYLCASSLEFSRASTDTQYFGPGTRLTVL.

This clone has only one observation. V is TRBV4-2 and J is TRBJ2-7, with unresolved D. This CDR3 region has 14 residues. Germline V gene sequence: CDR1 LGHNA, CDR2 YNFKEQ. Between the trimmed V and J ends, which lost 3 bases and 6 bases, there was a span of 15 bases. CDR3 amino acids: CASSQVGRVSEQYF. The CDR3 bases are TGTGCCAGCAGCCAGGTTGGTCGAGTGAGCGAGCAGTACTTC.